Here is one T cell receptor beta chain with its context. Its antigen specificity is not known. It has no much larger one-base neighbor in the sample; base qualities were not kept. These data originate in a study of control samples from healthy donors and cancer patients (dated by TCRdb to the early 2020s). CDR3 length: 17 amino acids, cysteine to phenylalanine. The sequence is cut down to CDR3 DNA, 51 bases in frame from base 1. The germline V gene (reference sequence) supplies CDR1 MNHEY and CDR2 SMNVEV. The trim is 3 bases for V and 0 bases for J, with a gap of 18 bases between the germline ends. Libraries were made using the immunoSEQ multiplex PCR assay. In TCRdb, the immuneACCESS table is reduced to in-frame sequences with V and J assigned. These tables do not hold every clone; where another copy was compared, an unresolved V gene accounts for under half, and the others remain unexplained. In all, the sample holds 82,000 or so clones, and over 90% of those were seen once. The top ten clonotypes cover 4.5% to 5.5% of the sample.

Sequencing was performed on blood. The clonotype was recovered from a woman aged 18-35 years in good health. The rearrangement joined TRBV27 to TRBJ2-7; no D gene is confidently identified. CDR3 protein: CASSFGLSGLNSYEQYF. In nucleotide form, the sequence is TGTGCCAGCAGTTTCGGGTTGTCTGGGCTTAACTCCTACGAGCAGTACTTC.